In this sample, the clone carrying this TCR beta chain turned up a few times. Per the germline V gene, CDR1 is SGHTA and CDR2 is FQGNSA. Trimming removed 7 bases from V and 9 bases from J; junction bases left unmatched: 9. The CDR3 sequence is 13 residues long. TCRdb redid the calling of the 5' RACE reads with MiXCR, one entry per CDR3 protein. This table holds about 40,000 distinct CDR3 sequences, approximately 17% found once. This chain connects TRBV7-2 to TRBJ2-1; TRBD2 agrees at 7 bases. The source of this sequence is a female donor with breast cancer. Sequencing was carried out using naive CD4+ T cells sorted from a lymph node. Subset in this sample: naive CD4+ T cells, CD4+CD45RA+CD25-. CDR3 in DNA: TGTGCCAGCACCACGAACCAGCGGGGTGAGCAGTTCTTC. Its protein product is CASTTNQRGEQFF.